This T cell receptor beta chain stems from a study of cytomegalovirus exposure and HLA in healthy donors. Study-wide background: There were over 350 genotyped donors. Of these, 81% fell in the genetic ancestry cluster associated with self-reported Caucasian donors.

Primers included in the PCR were 60 Vbeta and 13 Jbeta primers. Produced via immunoSEQ multiplex PCR; TCRdb's table is partial and in-frame only. The sample lists about 150,000 clones, roughly four fifths occurring once. In the case of this clone: Its antigen remains unidentified.

CDR3 length equals 18 residues. In germline, CDR1 is LNHDA, CDR2 SQIVND (reference sequence). Trimming took off 5 bases at V and 0 bases at J, with 17 bases between the two ends. The study, taken as a whole, reports: In most subjects, TCR beta sequences reportedly gave accurate predictions of HLA-A and HLA-B alleles.

The sequence came from a man between 25 and 39 years old in good health and CMV-seropositive. Sample: PBMCs. The genes are TRBV19 and TRBJ2-6; a weak D match, TRBD1 (5 bases). CDR3 nucleotide sequence: TGTGCCAGTAGTCCCACAGCGACAGCTTCCTCTGGGGCCAACGTCCTGACTTTC. It encodes CASSPTATASSGANVLTF.